Below are 12 T cell receptor beta chains sequenced from a single sample in a study of blood T cell repertoires in COVID-19. TCRdb's copy holds only in-frame clones and misses some; the assay was immunoSEQ multiplex PCR. The sample contains 110,000 to 150,000 clones, around nine tenths of which appear only once. Sequenced sample: peripheral blood. The source of these receptors is a human donor in a cohort sampled during active COVID-19.

This clone was counted only a few times. This sequence joins TRBV27 and TRBJ2-1, with TRBD2 matching over 9 bases. Germline trimming cut 4 bases from V and 4 bases from J; bases unmatched to any gene: 11. The CDR3 sequence is 17 residues long. CDR1 is MNHEY, CDR2 SMNVEV, per germline (reference sequence). In DNA form, the CDR3 reads TGTGCCAGCAGTTCCCTCGTAGCGGGAGAGAGATACAATGAGCAGTTCTTC. This translates into CASSSLVAGERYNEQFF.

This sequence joins TRBV9 and TRBJ1-4; TRBD1 matches at 9 bases. The CDR3 loop spans 17 amino acids. Germline CDR1 SGDLS, CDR2 YYNGEE. V lost 4 bases, J lost 0 bases, and 7 bases stayed unmatched. In DNA, the CDR3 is TGTGCCAGCAGCACCCGGACAGGGGCTGCAACTAATGAAAAACTGTTTTTT. This sequence encodes CASSTRTGAATNEKLFF.

Turning to this clone: The sample contains more than one DNA sequence encoding this CDR3. This chain connects TRBV28 to TRBJ1-3, with D perhaps TRBD1 (6 bases). Trimming removed 6 bases from V and 0 bases from J, with 12 bases in between. Per germline, CDR1 MDHEN and CDR2 SYDVKM. CDR3 length equals 15 residues. CDR3 loop: CASSLPQGSGNTIYF. The CDR3 region has the DNA TGTGCCAGCAGCCTCCCACAGGGCTCTGGAAACACCATATATTTT. The entire variable domain, with the rest obtained from reference TRBV28 and TRBJ1-3, is as follows: DVKVTQSSRYLVKRTGEKVFLECVQDMDHENMFWYRQDPGLGLRLIYFSYDVKMKEKGDIPEGYSVSREKKERFSLILESASTNQTSMYLCASSLPQGSGNTIYFGEGSWLTVV.

This chain joins TRBV3-1 (or the pseudogene TRBV3-2) and TRBJ1-2; 8 nucleotides agree with TRBD1. CDR1 and CDR2 (germline): LGHDT, YNNKEL (reference sequence). The CDR3 covers 15 residues. V was pared by 2 bases and J by 4 bases, with 6 bases of the junction left unmatched. CDR3 sequence (DNA): TGTGCCAGCAGCCAATCGGCAGGGGGCACCTATGGCTACACCTTC. The encoded protein is CASSQSAGGTYGYTF.

J is TRBJ2-1 and V is TRBV10-1; no clear D. Germline CDR1 WNHNN, CDR2 SYGVQD (reference sequence). This CDR3 comprises 16 residues. V was shortened by 5 bases and J by 0 bases, with 14 bases between the two germline ends. The CDR3 DNA is TGCGCCAGCAGTAACGGTTTACAGAGCTCCTACAATGAGCAGTTCTTC. It codes for CASSNGLQSSYNEQFF.

The J gene is TRBJ2-2, the V gene TRBV19, with D perhaps TRBD2 (5 bases). Germline values: CDR1 LNHDA, CDR2 SQIVND (reference sequence). The CDR3 covers 15 residues. V lost 5 bases and J lost 0, with 10 bases in between. CDR3 sequence (DNA): TGTGCCAGTAGTCGACTGGGAGCGAACACCGGGGAGCTGTTTTTT. Amino acid sequence: CASSRLGANTGELFF.

This sequence joins TRBV5-5 and TRBJ1-5; a weak D match, TRBD1 (5 bases). Germline loops: CDR1 SGHKS, CDR2 YYEKEE (reference sequence). This CDR3 is 17 amino acids long. Trimming took off 1 base at V and 2 bases at J, with 16 bases between the two ends. The CDR3 DNA follows: TGTGCCAGCAGCTTGCATGGGAGGGGCTCAGGCAATCAGCCCCAGCATTTT. It codes for CASSLHGRGSGNQPQHF. Combining the CDR3 with reference TRBV5-5 and TRBJ1-5 gives the whole variable domain DAGVTQSPTHLIKTRGQQVTLRCSPISGHKSVSWYQQVLGQGPQFIFQYYEKEERGRGNFPDRFSARQFPNYSSELNVNALLLGDSALYLCASSLHGRGSGNQPQHFGDGTRLSIL.

The V and J genes are TRBV25-1 and TRBJ1-6; no definite D call. Trimming left V 6 bases short and J 6 bases short, with 6 bases between. The CDR3 runs to 12 residues. Per germline, CDR1 MGHDK and CDR2 SYGVNS. The CDR3 protein is CASSFSNSPLHF. The CDR3 coding sequence is TGTGCCAGCAGCTTCAGTAATTCACCCCTCCACTTT.

This clone was found many times. This chain joins TRBV6-5 and TRBJ2-5; TRBD1 is a possible D gene (6 bases). Germline-derived CDR1 and CDR2 are MNHEY and SVGAGI. The V and J ends lost 4 bases and 3 bases respectively, with 18 bases between them. CDR3 length equals 16 residues. The DNA of the CDR3 is TGTGCCAGCAGTTTGGGACAAAATGAGGGGGAAGAGACCCAGTACTTC. This codes for CASSLGQNEGEETQYF.

The V and J genes are TRBV6-6 and TRBJ1-5, with 9 bases lining up with TRBD1. With V trimmed by 5 bases and J by 3 bases, 8 bases remained unmatched. This CDR3 has 16 residues. CDR1 is MNHNY, CDR2 SVGAGI, per germline (reference sequence). The CDR3 loop reads CASSTKTGGPNQPQHF. CDR3 sequence (DNA): TGTGCCAGCAGTACCAAGACAGGGGGTCCCAATCAGCCCCAGCATTTT.

The V gene is TRBV30, the J gene TRBJ2-2; maybe TRBD1 (5 bases). V lost 2 bases and J lost 5, with 15 bases in between. Per the germline V gene, CDR1 is GTSNPN and CDR2 is SVGIG (reference sequence). CDR3 size: 15 residues. The CDR3 loop reads CAWSNGALGTGELFF. CDR3 coding DNA: TGTGCCTGGAGTAATGGGGCCCTGGGGACCGGGGAGCTGTTTTTT.

The chain is built from TRBV5-1 and TRBJ1-6; D is perhaps TRBD1 (5 bases). Germline V lookup: CDR1 SGHRS, CDR2 YFSETQ. V lost 1 base and J 10 bases, leaving 18 bases between the germline ends. This CDR3 has 16 residues. The CDR3, as DNA: TGCGCCAGCAGCTTGAGTGCCCCAGGACAAGGATCACCCCTCCACTTT. Protein: CASSLSAPGQGSPLHF.